What follows is one T cell receptor beta chain and its context. The sample originates from a study of blood T cell repertoires in COVID-19. Study background: COVID-19 samples, acute and convalescent, were from the United States, Italy and Spain. The analysed material was cDNA or gDNA that came from T cells, B-cell-depleted T cells, or PBMCs.

Enrolled through a virtual design, the participants were between roughly 18 and 95 years of age and came from 24 US areas. In the original analysis: Amplification of reference gene primers was used by the study to estimate nucleated cell counts. The method was immunoSEQ multiplex PCR; TCRdb's version includes in-frame clones alone and lacks a portion of them. That table furnishes V, J and clone size, whereas the DNA furnished D and trimming. The repertoire includes roughly 140,000 clones, 65% to 85% of them detected once, and 5% to 7% sits in the top ten. V was shortened by 6 bases and J by 10 bases, with 13 bases between the two germline ends. The CDR3 is 13 residues long. Germline values: CDR1 MGHDK, CDR2 SYGVNS.

The chain employs TRBV25-1 and TRBJ1-6; D gene ambiguous. This TCR came from a woman between 45 and 60 years old who had been exposed to COVID-19. Source material: PBMCs or T cells enriched from blood (not recorded which). In nucleotides, the CDR3 is TGTGCCAGCAGGAAGGCTGTGAGGTCACCCCTCCACTTT. Translated: CASRKAVRSPLHF.